This T cell receptor beta chain appears in the sequencing data of a study of monozygotic twins with inflammatory bowel disease. TCRdb reprocessed the 5' RACE reads; each CDR3 protein has one entry and no DNA is given. This repertoire includes fewer than 350,000 distinct CDR3 sequences. The CDR3 has 15 residues. CDR1 and CDR2 (germline): MDHEN, SYDVKM. This chain joins TRBV28 and TRBJ2-4; no DNA is available, so the TRBD1 call from TCRdb remains unchecked. The receptor was isolated from a human donor with ulcerative colitis or Crohn's disease, or a healthy co-twin of an affected twin (not recorded which). Material: blood. The CDR3 sequence is CASRFARGAKNIQYF.